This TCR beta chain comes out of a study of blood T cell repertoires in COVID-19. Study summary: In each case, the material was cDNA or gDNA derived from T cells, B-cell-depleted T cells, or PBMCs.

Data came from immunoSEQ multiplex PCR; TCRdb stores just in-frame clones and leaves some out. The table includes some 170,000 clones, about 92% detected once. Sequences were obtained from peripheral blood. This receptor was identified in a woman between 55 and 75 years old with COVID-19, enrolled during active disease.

CDR3 amino acids: CAISYRGGTEAFF. CDR3 sequence (DNA): TGTGCCATCAGTTACAGGGGTGGGACTGAAGCTTTCTTT. The chain employs TRBV10-3 and TRBJ1-1, with 7 bases that match TRBD1. The CDR3 covers 13 residues. Germline V gene data show CDR1 as ENHRY and CDR2 as SYGVKD. V dropped 5 bases and J dropped 5; count of bases not matched to a gene: 5.